What follows are 5 T cell receptor beta chains derived from one specimen sequenced in a study of blood T cell repertoires in COVID-19 (dated by TCRdb to the early 2020s). Library preparation employed the immunoSEQ multiplex PCR assay. TCRdb re-hosts the immuneACCESS table, in-frame sequences only. Its copies lack some clones; in the studies checked, an unresolved V gene accounts for under half of them, and the cause for the rest is not known. The sample yields a few hundred thousand clones; roughly 85% were counted once. The top ten clonotypes cover about 19% of the sample. Source material: PBMCs or T cells enriched from blood (not recorded which). Every receptor here comes from a man aged 35-49 years who had recovered from COVID-19.

V usage is TRBV5-1 and J usage is TRBJ1-5, with D uncertain. Germline-derived CDR1 and CDR2 are SGHRS and YFSETQ. The ends were cut back, 0 bases at V and 4 bases at J, with 8 bases in the middle. CDR3 length equals 14 residues. The CDR3 spells CASSLGGENQPQHF. The CDR3 region has the DNA TGCGCCAGCAGCTTGGGAGGTGAAAATCAGCCCCAGCATTTT.

This CDR3 is CARGQVNYGYTF. The CDR3, as DNA: TGTGCCAGAGGACAGGTTAACTATGGCTACACCTTC. The chain combines TRBV2 with TRBJ1-2, with 7 nucleotides matching TRBD1. This CDR3 comprises 12 residues. J gave up 1 base and V 9 bases, and 2 bases lay outside the gene matches. The germline gives CDR1 SNHLY, CDR2 FYNNEI.

The rearrangement joins TRBV28 to TRBJ1-5; weak D call: TRBD1 (5 bases). The CDR3 extends over 15 amino acids. Germline loops: CDR1 MDHEN, CDR2 SYDVKM. The V gene lost 5 bases and the J gene lost 2 bases, with 13 bases spanning the gap. The CDR3 DNA is TGTGCCAGCAGTACTCAGGGCGCTGGCAATCAGCCCCAGCATTTT. This translates into CASSTQGAGNQPQHF.

The chain links TRBV14 to TRBJ2-7, with D tentatively TRBD2 (6 bases). CDR3 length: 15 amino acids. V lost 5 bases and J lost 3, with 17 bases in between. Germline-derived CDR1 and CDR2 are SGHDN and FVKESK. The DNA of the CDR3 is TGTGCCAGCAGCTCCGGGGGTTCCAATCGCTACGAGCAGTACTTC. It is translated as CASSSGGSNRYEQYF.

The CDR3 coding sequence is TGTGCCAGCAGCTTGGACGGGGAAAACATTCAGTACTTC. Translated, it gives CASSLDGENIQYF. This chain connects TRBV5-6 to TRBJ2-4, with D perhaps TRBD2 (5 bases). V was trimmed by 0 bases and J by 5 bases, leaving 6 bases between them. Germline CDR1 is SGHDT and CDR2 is YYEEEE. The CDR3 is 13 amino acids. Supplemented by reference TRBV5-6 and TRBJ2-4, the full variable domain reads DAGVTQSPTHLIKTRGQQVTLRCSPKSGHDTVSWYQQALGQGPQFIFQYYEEEERQRGNFPDRFSGHQFPNYSSELNVNALLLGDSALYLCASSLDGENIQYFGAGTRLSVL.